The 16 T cell receptor beta chains given below trace back to one sample, sequenced in a study of blood T cell repertoires in COVID-19. Assay: immunoSEQ multiplex PCR; the TCRdb copy retains only in-frame clones and omits some. The sample has 210,000 or so clones, 88% seen once; the top ten hold about 6.8%. Sequenced sample: peripheral blood. Source of these receptors: a woman in her 40s who had recovered from COVID-19.

The J gene is TRBJ2-5, the V gene TRBV6-5; TRBD1 aligns across 10 bases. CDR1 is MNHEY, CDR2 SVGAGI, per germline. The ends lost 4 bases at V and 4 bases at J; junction bases unmatched: 9. The CDR3 consists of 16 residues. The DNA for the CDR3 is TGTGCCAGCAGTTCCCGGACAGGGGGTGAGGGAGAGACCCAGTACTTC. Translated: CASSSRTGGEGETQYF.

CDR3 sequence: CASSSIGGTGGASAFF. CDR3 nucleotides: TGTGCCAGCAGCTCGATTGGCGGGACAGGGGGCGCGTCAGCTTTCTTT. The chain carries TRBV7-9 and TRBJ1-1, with 12 bases lining up with TRBD1. With 4 bases clipped from V and 10 bases from J, the junction kept 13 bases outside the gene matches. There are 16 residues in the CDR3. Germline V gene sequence: CDR1 SEHNR, CDR2 FQNEAQ (reference sequence).

The J gene is TRBJ2-5, the V gene TRBV5-1, with 14 positions matching TRBD2. Germline V CDR1 and CDR2: SGHRS, YFSETQ. After removal of 3 bases from V and 6 bases from J, the junction contained 16 bases not matched to a gene. The CDR3 is made up of 19 amino acids. Here the CDR3 reads CASSWGGLAGEGKKKTQYF. The CDR3 DNA reads TGCGCCAGCAGCTGGGGGGGACTAGCGGGAGAGGGGAAGAAGAAGACCCAGTACTTC. The full variable domain, in which reference TRBV5-1 and TRBJ2-5 provide the parts outside the CDR3, is KAGVTQTPRYLIKTRGQQVTLSCSPISGHRSVSWYQQTPGQGLQFLFEYFSETQRNKGNFPGRFSGRQFSNSRSEMNVSTLELGDSALYLCASSWGGLAGEGKKKTQYFGPGTRLLVL.

CDR3 protein: CASSPIGTSGSRYEQYF. DNA of the CDR3: TGTGCCAGCTCACCAATCGGGACTAGCGGGAGTCGCTACGAGCAGTACTTC. The chain joins TRBV18 to TRBJ2-7, with 14 bases that match TRBD2. Germline CDR1 and CDR2: KGHSH and LQKENI. This CDR3 has 17 residues. V trimming: 2 bases; J trimming: 3 bases; junction bases outside the gene matches: 6. Full variable domain (remainder filled in from reference TRBV18 and TRBJ2-7): NAGVMQNPRHLVRRRGQEARLRCSPMKGHSHVYWYRQLPEEGLKFMVYLQKENIIDESGMPKERFSAEFPKEGPSILRIQQVVRGDSAAYFCASSPIGTSGSRYEQYFGPGTRLTVT.

The chain employs TRBV7-7 and TRBJ2-3; D is perhaps TRBD1 (6 bases). Trimming took off 5 bases at V and 0 bases at J, with 12 bases between the two ends. In germline, CDR1 is SSHAT, CDR2 FNYEAQ (reference sequence). This CDR3 contains 15 residues. The CDR3 spells CASSPLTGSTDTQYF. Written as DNA, the CDR3 is TGTGCCAGCAGCCCACTGACAGGTAGCACAGATACGCAGTATTTT.

J is TRBJ2-3 and V is TRBV12-5; D not resolved. Germline lookup yields CDR1 LGHNT and CDR2 FRNRAP. This CDR3 comprises 13 residues. Trimming left V 4 bases short and J 3 bases short, with 8 bases between. The CDR3 region is CASGSSGTDTQYF. CDR3 sequence (DNA): TGTGCTAGTGGTTCCTCCGGGACAGATACGCAGTATTTT. Full variable domain (outside the CDR3, taken from reference TRBV12-5 and TRBJ2-3): DARVTQTPRHKVTEMGQEVTMRCQPILGHNTVFWYRQTMMQGLELLAYFRNRAPLDDSGMPKDRFSAEMPDATLATLKIQPSEPRDSAVYFCASGSSGTDTQYFGPGTRLTVL.

The chain uses TRBV27 and TRBJ2-2; D not resolved. V was cut by 8 bases and J by 4 bases, with 8 bases left in between. CDR1 is MNHEY, CDR2 SMNVEV, per germline (reference sequence). The CDR3 runs 12 residues. CDR3 residues: CASLRSTGELFF. The CDR3 DNA is TGTGCCAGCCTGCGGTCCACCGGGGAGCTGTTTTTT.

The genes are TRBV18 and TRBJ2-6; D gene unclear. Germline CDR1 and CDR2: KGHSH and LQKENI. The V gene lost 2 bases and the J gene lost 0 bases, with 5 bases spanning the gap. This CDR3 is built from 15 residues. CDR3 sequence: CASSPTGSGANVLTF. The CDR3 DNA follows: TGTGCCAGCTCACCAACCGGCTCTGGGGCCAACGTCCTGACTTTC.

This clone was found a few times. The chain joins TRBV5-1 to TRBJ1-2, with 8 positions matching TRBD1. Losses at the gene ends were 7 bases for V and 3 bases for J; bases not matched to a gene: 5. The CDR3 extends over 13 amino acids. The germline gives CDR1 SGHRS, CDR2 YFSETQ. The CDR3 loop reads CASRTTGDYGYTF. In DNA, the CDR3 is TGCGCCAGCCGAACGACAGGGGACTATGGCTACACCTTC.

Here the CDR3 DNA reads TGCGCCAGCAGCTTGGTGCTTTCTAGGACAGGCGGATACGAGCAGTACTTC. Translated: CASSLVLSRTGGYEQYF. The chain couples TRBV5-1 to TRBJ2-7, with 7 bases aligning to TRBD1. The CDR3 length is 17 residues. With 0 bases clipped from V and 4 bases from J, the junction kept 13 bases outside the gene matches. Germline CDR1 reads SGHRS; CDR2 reads YFSETQ. Based on the CDR3 plus reference TRBV5-1 and TRBJ2-7, the full variable domain is KAGVTQTPRYLIKTRGQQVTLSCSPISGHRSVSWYQQTPGQGLQFLFEYFSETQRNKGNFPGRFSGRQFSNSRSEMNVSTLELGDSALYLCASSLVLSRTGGYEQYFGPGTRLTVT.

The chain employs TRBV7-2 and TRBJ2-7, with 7 bases fitting TRBD2. Germline CDR1 SGHTA, CDR2 FQGNSA. CDR3 length: 14 residues. V gave up 3 bases and J gave up 1 base; unmatched junction bases: 3. CDR3 coding DNA: TGTGCCAGCAGCTTCGGGGGAGGGTCCTACGAGCAGTACTTC. Its protein is CASSFGGGSYEQYF.

The chain joins TRBV7-2 to TRBJ1-2, with D possibly being TRBD1 (5 bases). This CDR3 has 12 residues. Germline assignment: CDR1 SGHTA and CDR2 FQGNSA. Between the trimmed V and J ends, which lost 8 bases and 4 bases, there was a span of 11 bases. The chain's CDR3 is CASSRGGYGYTF. In DNA, the CDR3 is TGTGCCAGCTCCCGGGGGGGCTATGGCTACACCTTC. The full variable domain, completed using reference TRBV7-2 and TRBJ1-2, is GAGVSQSPSNKVTEKGKDVELRCDPISGHTALYWYRQSLGQGLEFLIYFQGNSAPDKSGLPSDRFSAERTGGSVSTLTIQRTQQEDSAVYLCASSRGGYGYTFGSGTRLTVV.

The rearrangement links TRBV6-5 to TRBJ2-3; 8 bases align to TRBD1. The junction had 7 bases not matched to a gene; V was cut back by 8 bases and J by 6 bases. This CDR3 is 13 amino acids long. Per germline, CDR1 MNHEY and CDR2 SVGAGI. The CDR3 loop reads CASSGQGWDTQYF. The CDR3 region has the DNA TGTGCCAGCTCCGGACAGGGCTGGGATACGCAGTATTTT.

The chain has TRBV12-3 or TRBV12-4 and TRBJ2-7, with D tentatively TRBD1 (5 bases). The V end lost 4 bases, the J end lost 0 bases, and 7 bases lay between the germline ends. This CDR3 is built from 13 residues. The chain's CDR3 is CASSYRSSYEQYF. The CDR3, as DNA: TGTGCCAGCAGTTACAGGAGCTCCTACGAGCAGTACTTC.

The chain uses TRBV18 and TRBJ1-2, with D hard to call. Germline CDR1 reads KGHSH; CDR2 reads LQKENI. CDR3 length: 12 amino acids. V was shortened by 0 bases and J by 7 bases, with 6 bases between the two germline ends. The CDR3 is CASSPPGGGYTF. CDR3 nucleotide sequence: TGTGCCAGCTCACCACCCGGCGGTGGCTACACCTTC.

The rearrangement uses TRBV27 and TRBJ2-7, with D perhaps matching TRBD1 (6 bases). The V gene's germline CDR1 is MNHEY and CDR2 SMNVEV (reference sequence). This CDR3 has 14 amino acids. Trimming shortened V by 6 bases and J by 6 bases, and 18 bases separated the two germline ends. This CDR3 is CASSPGGTAFEQYF. In nucleotides, the CDR3 is TGTGCCAGCAGCCCTGGGGGCACCGCTTTCGAGCAGTACTTC.